Sequencing of this T cell receptor beta chain was carried out in a study of T cells in placental villitis. Notes on the study in general: Some captured T cells may have been decidual rather than villous, especially in controls. CMV cases had CMV-specific clone frequency about 0.01 versus 0.001 in villitis of unknown etiology.

Trimming shortened V by 3 bases and J by 1 base, and 11 bases separated the two germline ends. The CDR3 extends over 15 amino acids. Looked up from germline, CDR1 is SGHDT and CDR2 is YYEEEE. Concerning this clone: What it recognizes is unknown.

Sequencing used immunoSEQ v4. The repertoire was sequenced with immunoSEQ multiplex PCR; TCRdb's copy has only in-frame clones and lacks some. The sample lists around 560 clones, 80% to 95% occurring once. This sequence originates from a human donor in good health; the placental T cells may come from both mother and fetus. The V call is TRBV5-6, the J call TRBJ1-3; D gene unclear. Source material: placental tissue containing maternal and fetal cells. CDR3 loop: CASSSPGVSGNTIYF. In DNA form, the CDR3 reads TGTGCCAGCAGCTCCCCGGGTGTATCTGGAAACACCATATATTTT.